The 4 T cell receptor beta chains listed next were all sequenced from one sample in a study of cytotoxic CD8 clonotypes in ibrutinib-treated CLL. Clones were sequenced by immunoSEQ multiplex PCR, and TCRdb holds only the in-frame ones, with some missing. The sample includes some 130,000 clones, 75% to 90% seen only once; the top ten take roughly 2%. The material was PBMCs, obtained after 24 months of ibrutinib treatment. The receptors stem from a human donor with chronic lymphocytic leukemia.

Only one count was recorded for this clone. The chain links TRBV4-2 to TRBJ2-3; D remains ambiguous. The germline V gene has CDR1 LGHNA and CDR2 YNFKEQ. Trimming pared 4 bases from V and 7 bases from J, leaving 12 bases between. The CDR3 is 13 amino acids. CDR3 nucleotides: TGTGCCAGCAGCCCCACGAGTACGAATACGCAGTATTTT. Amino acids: CASSPTSTNTQYF.

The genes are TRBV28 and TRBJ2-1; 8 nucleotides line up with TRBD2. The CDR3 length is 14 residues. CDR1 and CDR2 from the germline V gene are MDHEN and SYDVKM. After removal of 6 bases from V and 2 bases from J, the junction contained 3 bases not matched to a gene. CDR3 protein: CASRREGTYNEQFF. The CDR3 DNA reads TGTGCCAGCAGACGGGAGGGGACCTACAATGAGCAGTTCTTC.

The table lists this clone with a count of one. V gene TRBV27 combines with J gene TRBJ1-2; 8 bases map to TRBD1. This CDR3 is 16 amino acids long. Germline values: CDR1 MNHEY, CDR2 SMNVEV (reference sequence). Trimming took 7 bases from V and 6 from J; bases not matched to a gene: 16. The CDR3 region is CASKRAGGALMHGYTF. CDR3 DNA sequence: TGTGCCAGCAAACGGGCAGGGGGCGCACTAATGCATGGCTACACCTTC.

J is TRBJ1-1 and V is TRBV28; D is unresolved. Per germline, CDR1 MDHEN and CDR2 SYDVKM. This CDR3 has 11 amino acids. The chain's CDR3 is CAGVGNTEAFF. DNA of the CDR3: TGTGCTGGGGTGGGGAACACTGAAGCTTTCTTT. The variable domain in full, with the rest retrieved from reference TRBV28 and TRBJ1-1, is DVKVTQSSRYLVKRTGEKVFLECVQDMDHENMFWYRQDPGLGLRLIYFSYDVKMKEKGDIPEGYSVSREKKERFSLILESASTNQTSMYLCAGVGNTEAFFGQGTRLTVV.